This T cell receptor beta chain was identified during a study of shared clonotypes between healthy human individuals. The CDR3 consists of 13 residues. The J segment lost 5 bases and the V segment lost 10 bases, leaving 7 bases of the junction unmatched. Germline V gives CDR1 MDHEN, CDR2 SYDVKM. The study enrolled healthy HIV-negative adults without recent acute infections or vaccinations as donors. For this clone: Its antigen is not known.

General observations from the study: It was only blood that was sampled, and tissue repertoires likely differ.

Repertoires were generated with immunoSEQ multiplex PCR, while TCRdb's copy carries only in-frame clones and drops some. The data contain hundreds of thousands of clones, roughly four fifths of them singletons. The clonotype comes from a woman aged 40 to 49 in good health. Some clones in this sample may be carry-over from other donors' samples. The V gene is TRBV28, the J gene TRBJ2-1; TRBD2 matches 8 bases. The sample consisted of PBMCs. CDR3 sequence reads: CATRPAGDNEQFF. CDR3 coding DNA: TGTGCCACGAGGCCAGCGGGGGACAATGAGCAGTTCTTC.